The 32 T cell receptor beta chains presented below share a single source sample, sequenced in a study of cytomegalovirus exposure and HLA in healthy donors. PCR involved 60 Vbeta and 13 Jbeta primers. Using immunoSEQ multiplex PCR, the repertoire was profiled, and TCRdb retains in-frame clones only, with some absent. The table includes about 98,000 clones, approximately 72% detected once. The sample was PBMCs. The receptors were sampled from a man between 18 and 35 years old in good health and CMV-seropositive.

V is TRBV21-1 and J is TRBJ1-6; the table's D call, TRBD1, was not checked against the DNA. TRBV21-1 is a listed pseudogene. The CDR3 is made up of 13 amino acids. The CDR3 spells CASSKYPGTSRHF. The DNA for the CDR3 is TGTGCCAGCAGCAAATACCCCGGGACATCTCGCCACTTT.

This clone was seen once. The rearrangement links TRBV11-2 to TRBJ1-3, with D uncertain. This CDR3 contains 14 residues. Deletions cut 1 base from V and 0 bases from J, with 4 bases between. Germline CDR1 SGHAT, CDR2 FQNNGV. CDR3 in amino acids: CASSLGVSGNTIYF. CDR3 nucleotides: TGTGCCAGCAGCTTAGGAGTCTCTGGAAACACCATATATTTT.

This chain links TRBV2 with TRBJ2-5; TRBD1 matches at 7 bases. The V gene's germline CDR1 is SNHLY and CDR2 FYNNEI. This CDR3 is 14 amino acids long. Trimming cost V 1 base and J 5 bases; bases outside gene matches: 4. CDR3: CASSEVGGAETQYF. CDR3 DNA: TGTGCCAGCAGTGAAGTAGGGGGCGCGGAGACCCAGTACTTC.

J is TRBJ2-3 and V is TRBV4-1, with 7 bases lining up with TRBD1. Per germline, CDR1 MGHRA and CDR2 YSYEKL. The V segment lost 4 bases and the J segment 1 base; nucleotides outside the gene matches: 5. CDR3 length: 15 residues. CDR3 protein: CASSRTGEGTDTQYF. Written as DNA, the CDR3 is TGCGCCAGCAGCCGCACAGGGGAAGGCACAGATACGCAGTATTTT.

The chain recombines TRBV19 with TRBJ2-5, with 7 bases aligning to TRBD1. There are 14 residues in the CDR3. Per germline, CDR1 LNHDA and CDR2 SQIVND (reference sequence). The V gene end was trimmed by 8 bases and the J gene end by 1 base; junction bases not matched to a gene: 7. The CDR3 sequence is CASARQGAQETQYF. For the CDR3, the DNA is TGTGCCAGTGCGAGACAGGGCGCCCAAGAGACCCAGTACTTC.

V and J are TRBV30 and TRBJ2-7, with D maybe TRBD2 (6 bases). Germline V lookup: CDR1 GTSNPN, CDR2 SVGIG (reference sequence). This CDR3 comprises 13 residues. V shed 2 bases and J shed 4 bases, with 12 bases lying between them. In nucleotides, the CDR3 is TGTGCCTGGAGTATACCGGGGGTGTACGAGCAGTACTTC. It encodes CAWSIPGVYEQYF.

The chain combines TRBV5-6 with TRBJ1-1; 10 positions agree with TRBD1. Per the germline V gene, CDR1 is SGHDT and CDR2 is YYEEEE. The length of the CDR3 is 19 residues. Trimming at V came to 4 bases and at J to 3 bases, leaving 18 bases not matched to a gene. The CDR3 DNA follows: TGTGCCAGCAGCCCTTTACCTTGGGACAGGGGTGTTAGGGACACTGAAGCTTTCTTT. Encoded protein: CASSPLPWDRGVRDTEAFF.

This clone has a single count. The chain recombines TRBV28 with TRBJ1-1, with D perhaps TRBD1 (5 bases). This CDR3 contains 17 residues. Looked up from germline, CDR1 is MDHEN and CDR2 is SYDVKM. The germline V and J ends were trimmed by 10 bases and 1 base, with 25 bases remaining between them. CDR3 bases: TGTGCCACGGTTGATCGGCGGAGAAGGGGAACGAACACTGAAGCTTTCTTT. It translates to CATVDRRRRGTNTEAFF.

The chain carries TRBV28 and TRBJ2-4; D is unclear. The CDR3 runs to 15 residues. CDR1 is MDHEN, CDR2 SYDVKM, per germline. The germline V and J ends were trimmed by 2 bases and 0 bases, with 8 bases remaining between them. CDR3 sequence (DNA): TGTGCCAGCAGTTTAGATCTAGTAGCCAAAAACATTCAGTACTTC. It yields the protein CASSLDLVAKNIQYF.

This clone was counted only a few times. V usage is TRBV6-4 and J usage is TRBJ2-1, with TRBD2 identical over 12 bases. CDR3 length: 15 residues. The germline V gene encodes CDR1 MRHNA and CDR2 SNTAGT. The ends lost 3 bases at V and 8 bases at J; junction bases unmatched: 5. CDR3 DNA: TGTGCCAGCAGTGAGGCGTCTAGCGGGGGGGATGAGCAGTTCTTC. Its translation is CASSEASSGGDEQFF.

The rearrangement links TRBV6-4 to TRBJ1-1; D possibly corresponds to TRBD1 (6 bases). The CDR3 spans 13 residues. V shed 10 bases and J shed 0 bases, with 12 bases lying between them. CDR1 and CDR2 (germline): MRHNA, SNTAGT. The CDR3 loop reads CATRQALNTEAFF. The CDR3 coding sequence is TGTGCCACGAGACAGGCTTTGAACACTGAAGCTTTCTTT.

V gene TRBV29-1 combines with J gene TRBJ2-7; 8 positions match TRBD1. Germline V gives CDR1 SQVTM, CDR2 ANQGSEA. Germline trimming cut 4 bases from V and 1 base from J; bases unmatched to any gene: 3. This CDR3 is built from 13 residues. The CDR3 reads CSVGYRGSYEQYF. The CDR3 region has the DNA TGCAGCGTTGGGTACAGGGGGTCCTACGAGCAGTACTTC.

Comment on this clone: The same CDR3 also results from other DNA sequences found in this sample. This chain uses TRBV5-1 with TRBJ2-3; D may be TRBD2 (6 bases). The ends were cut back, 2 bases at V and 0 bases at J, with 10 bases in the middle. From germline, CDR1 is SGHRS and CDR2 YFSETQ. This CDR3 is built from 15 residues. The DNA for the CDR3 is TGCGCCAGCAGCTTAAACGGGGGTAGCACAGATACGCAGTATTTT. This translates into CASSLNGGSTDTQYF.

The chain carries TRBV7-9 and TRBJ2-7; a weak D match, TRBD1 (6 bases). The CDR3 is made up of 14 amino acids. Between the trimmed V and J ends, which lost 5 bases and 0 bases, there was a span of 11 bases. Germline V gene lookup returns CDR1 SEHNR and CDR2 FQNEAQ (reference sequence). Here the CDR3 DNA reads TGTGCCAGCAGCCTCCGGGACAACTCCTACGAGCAGTACTTC. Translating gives CASSLRDNSYEQYF. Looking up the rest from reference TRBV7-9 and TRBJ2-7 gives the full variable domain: DTGVSQNPRHKITKRGQNVTFRCDPISEHNRLYWYRQTLGQGPEFLTYFQNEAQLEKSRLLSDRFSAERPKGSFSTLEIQRTEQGDSAMYLCASSLRDNSYEQYFGPGTRLTVT.

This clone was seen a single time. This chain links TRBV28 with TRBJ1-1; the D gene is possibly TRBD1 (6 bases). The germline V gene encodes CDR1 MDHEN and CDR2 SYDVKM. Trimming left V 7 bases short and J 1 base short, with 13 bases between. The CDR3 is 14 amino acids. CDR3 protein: CASTKGGGNTEAFF. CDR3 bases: TGTGCCAGCACCAAGGGAGGGGGGAACACTGAAGCTTTCTTT.

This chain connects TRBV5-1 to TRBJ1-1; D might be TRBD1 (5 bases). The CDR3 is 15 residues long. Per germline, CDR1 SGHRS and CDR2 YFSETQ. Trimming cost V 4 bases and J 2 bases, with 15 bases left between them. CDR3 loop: CASSETRQPNTEAFF. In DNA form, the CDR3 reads TGCGCCAGCAGCGAAACGCGACAGCCCAACACTGAAGCTTTCTTT.

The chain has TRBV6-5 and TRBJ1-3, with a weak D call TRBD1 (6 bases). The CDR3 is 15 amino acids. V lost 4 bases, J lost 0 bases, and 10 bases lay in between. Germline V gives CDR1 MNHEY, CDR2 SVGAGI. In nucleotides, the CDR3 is TGTGCCAGCAGTTTGACAGGCTTCTCTGGAAACACCATATATTTT. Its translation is CASSLTGFSGNTIYF.

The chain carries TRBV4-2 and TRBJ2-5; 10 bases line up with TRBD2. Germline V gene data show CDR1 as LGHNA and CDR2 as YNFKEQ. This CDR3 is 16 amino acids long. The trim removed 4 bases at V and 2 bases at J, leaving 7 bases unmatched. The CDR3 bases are TGTGCCAGCAGCCCGGGGGTAGCGGGGGGACAAGAGACCCAGTACTTC. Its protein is CASSPGVAGGQETQYF.

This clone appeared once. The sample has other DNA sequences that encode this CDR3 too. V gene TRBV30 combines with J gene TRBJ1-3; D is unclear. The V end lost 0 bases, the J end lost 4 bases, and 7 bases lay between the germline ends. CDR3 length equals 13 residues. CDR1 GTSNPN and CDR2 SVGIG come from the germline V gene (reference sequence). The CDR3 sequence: CAWSVLSGNTIYF. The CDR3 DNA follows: TGTGCCTGGAGTGTACTTTCGGGAAACACCATATATTTT.

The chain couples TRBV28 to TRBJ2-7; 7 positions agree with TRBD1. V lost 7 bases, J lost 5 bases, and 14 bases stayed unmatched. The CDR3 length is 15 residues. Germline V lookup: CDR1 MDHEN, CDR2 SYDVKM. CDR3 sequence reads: CASIPGAGGYHEQYF. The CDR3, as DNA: TGTGCCAGCATCCCCGGCGCAGGGGGTTACCACGAGCAGTACTTC. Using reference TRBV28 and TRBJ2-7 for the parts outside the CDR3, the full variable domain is DVKVTQSSRYLVKRTGEKVFLECVQDMDHENMFWYRQDPGLGLRLIYFSYDVKMKEKGDIPEGYSVSREKKERFSLILESASTNQTSMYLCASIPGAGGYHEQYFGPGTRLTVT.

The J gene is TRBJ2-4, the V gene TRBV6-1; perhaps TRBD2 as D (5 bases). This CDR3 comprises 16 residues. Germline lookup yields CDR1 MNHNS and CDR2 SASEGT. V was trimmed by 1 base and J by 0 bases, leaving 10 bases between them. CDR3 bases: TGTGCCAGCAGTGAAGTTGGTGGAGGAGCCAAAAACATTCAGTACTTC. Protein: CASSEVGGGAKNIQYF.

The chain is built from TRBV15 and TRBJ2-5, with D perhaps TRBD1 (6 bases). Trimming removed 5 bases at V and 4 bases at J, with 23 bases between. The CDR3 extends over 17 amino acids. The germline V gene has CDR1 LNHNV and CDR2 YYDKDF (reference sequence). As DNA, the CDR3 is TGTGCCACCAGCGGAAGTTCTGACAGGTTCAGCCGAGAGACCCAGTACTTC. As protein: CATSGSSDRFSRETQYF.

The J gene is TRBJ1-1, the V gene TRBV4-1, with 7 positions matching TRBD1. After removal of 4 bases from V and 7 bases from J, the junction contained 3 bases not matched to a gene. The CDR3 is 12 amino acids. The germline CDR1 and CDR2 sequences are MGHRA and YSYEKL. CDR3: CASSPGTDEAFF. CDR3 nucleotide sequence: TGCGCCAGCAGCCCTGGGACAGATGAAGCTTTCTTT.

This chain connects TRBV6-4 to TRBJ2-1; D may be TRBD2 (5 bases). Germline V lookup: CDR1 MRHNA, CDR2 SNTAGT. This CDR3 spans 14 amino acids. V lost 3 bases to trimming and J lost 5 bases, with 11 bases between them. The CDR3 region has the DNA TGTGCCAGCAGTGAATGGGATAGCGACAATGAGCAGTTCTTC. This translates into CASSEWDSDNEQFF.

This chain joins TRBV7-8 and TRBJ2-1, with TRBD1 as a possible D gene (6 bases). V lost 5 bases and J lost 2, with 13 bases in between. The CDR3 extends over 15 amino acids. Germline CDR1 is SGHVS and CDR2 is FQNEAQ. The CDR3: CASSSSRGTYNEQFF. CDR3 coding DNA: TGTGCCAGCAGCAGTTCCAGGGGTACCTACAATGAGCAGTTCTTC.

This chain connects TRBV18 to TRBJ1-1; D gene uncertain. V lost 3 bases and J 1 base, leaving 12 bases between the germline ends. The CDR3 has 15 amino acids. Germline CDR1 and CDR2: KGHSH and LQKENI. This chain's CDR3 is CASSPSISRNTEAFF. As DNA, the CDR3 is TGTGCCAGCTCACCCTCGATAAGCCGGAACACTGAAGCTTTCTTT. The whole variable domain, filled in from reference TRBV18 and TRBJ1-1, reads NAGVMQNPRHLVRRRGQEARLRCSPMKGHSHVYWYRQLPEEGLKFMVYLQKENIIDESGMPKERFSAEFPKEGPSILRIQQVVRGDSAAYFCASSPSISRNTEAFFGQGTRLTVV.

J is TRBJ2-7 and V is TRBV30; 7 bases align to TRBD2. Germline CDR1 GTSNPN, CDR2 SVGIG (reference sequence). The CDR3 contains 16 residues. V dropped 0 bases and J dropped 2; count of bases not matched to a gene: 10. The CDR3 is CAWSVGGSSIAYEQYF. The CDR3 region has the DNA TGTGCCTGGAGTGTAGGCGGGAGCAGCATAGCCTACGAGCAGTACTTC.

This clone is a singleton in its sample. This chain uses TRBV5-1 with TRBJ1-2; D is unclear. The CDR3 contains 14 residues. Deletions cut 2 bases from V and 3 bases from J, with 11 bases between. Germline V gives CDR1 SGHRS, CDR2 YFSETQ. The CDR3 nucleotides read TGCGCCAGCAGCTTTGAGGGTAACCACTATGGCTACACCTTC. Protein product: CASSFEGNHYGYTF.

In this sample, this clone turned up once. The CDR3 is CASRRQGGEKLFF. CDR3 DNA: TGTGCCAGCCGCCGACAGGGAGGTGAAAAACTGTTTTTT. This chain connects TRBV30 to TRBJ1-4; 7 nucleotides agree with TRBD1. The CDR3 is made up of 13 amino acids. The V segment lost 8 bases and the J segment 7 bases; nucleotides outside the gene matches: 10. Germline values: CDR1 GTSNPN, CDR2 SVGIG (reference sequence).

This CDR3 reads CASSSPGLGGDEQFF. Written as DNA, the CDR3 is TGTGCCAGCAGCTCACCGGGACTAGGGGGGGATGAGCAGTTCTTC. The chain is built from TRBV5-4 and TRBJ2-1; 8 bases align to TRBD2. Germline CDR1 and CDR2: SGHNT and YYREEE (reference sequence). Trimming cost V 3 bases and J 8 bases; bases outside gene matches: 10. The CDR3 is made up of 15 amino acids.

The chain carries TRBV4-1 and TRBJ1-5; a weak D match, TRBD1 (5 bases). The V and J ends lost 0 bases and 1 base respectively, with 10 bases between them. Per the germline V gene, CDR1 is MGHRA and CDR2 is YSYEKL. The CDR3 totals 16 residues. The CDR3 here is CASSQEGGISNQPQHF. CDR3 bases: TGCGCCAGCAGCCAAGAGGGGGGGATCAGCAATCAGCCCCAGCATTTT.

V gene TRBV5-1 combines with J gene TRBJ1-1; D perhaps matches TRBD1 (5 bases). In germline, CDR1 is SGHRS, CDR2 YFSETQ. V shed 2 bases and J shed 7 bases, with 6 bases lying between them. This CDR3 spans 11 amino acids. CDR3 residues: CASSLTGEAFF. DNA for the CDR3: TGCGCCAGCAGCTTAACAGGTGAAGCTTTCTTT.